Below, 7 T cell receptor beta chains from the same sample are listed, as sequenced in a study of T cells after posttransplantation cyclophosphamide. Here immunoSEQ multiplex PCR was the method, and the copy in TCRdb shows in-frame clones only, minus some. The sample has about 52,000 clones, 85% to 95% seen once. The specimen sequenced was PBMCs. These receptors were taken from a woman aged 25 to 45 in good health and a related stem cell transplant donor.

The CDR3 bases are TGTGCCAGCAGCTTTGCGATACAGGGAGTCAACTACGAGCAGTACTTC. Its translation is CASSFAIQGVNYEQYF. The V call is TRBV7-9, the J call TRBJ2-7, with D tentatively TRBD1 (6 bases). The CDR3 is 16 residues long. In germline, CDR1 is SEHNR, CDR2 FQNEAQ (reference sequence). Trimming shortened V by 3 bases and J by 3 bases, and 18 bases separated the two germline ends. The full variable domain, its missing parts supplied by reference TRBV7-9 and TRBJ2-7, is DTGVSQNPRHKITKRGQNVTFRCDPISEHNRLYWYRQTLGQGPEFLTYFQNEAQLEKSRLLSDRFSAERPKGSFSTLEIQRTEQGDSAMYLCASSFAIQGVNYEQYFGPGTRLTVT.

This sequence joins TRBV7-2 and TRBJ1-1; D uncertain. Germline CDR1 SGHTA, CDR2 FQGNSA. This CDR3 contains 15 residues. Trimming removed 2 bases at V and 0 bases at J, with 10 bases between. The DNA for the CDR3 is TGTGCCAGCAGCTTAAGCGGGGAATTGAACACTGAAGCTTTCTTT. Protein product: CASSLSGELNTEAFF.

This chain joins TRBV5-1 and TRBJ1-6; 8 bases fit TRBD1. The V segment lost 5 bases and the J segment 5 bases; nucleotides outside the gene matches: 3. The CDR3 runs 14 residues. Germline-derived CDR1 and CDR2 are SGHRS and YFSETQ. CDR3 residues: CASRTGDNNSPLHF. The CDR3 region has the DNA TGCGCCAGCAGGACAGGGGATAATAATTCACCCCTCCACTTT. The full variable domain, completed using reference TRBV5-1 and TRBJ1-6, is KAGVTQTPRYLIKTRGQQVTLSCSPISGHRSVSWYQQTPGQGLQFLFEYFSETQRNKGNFPGRFSGRQFSNSRSEMNVSTLELGDSALYLCASRTGDNNSPLHFGNGTRLTVT.

V is TRBV18 and J is TRBJ2-7; D might be TRBD1 (5 bases). V was trimmed by 3 bases and J by 0 bases, leaving 15 bases between them. CDR3 size: 16 residues. Germline lookup yields CDR1 KGHSH and CDR2 LQKENI. As DNA, the CDR3 is TGTGCCAGCTCACCTGCACAGGTTCCGAGCTCCTACGAGCAGTACTTC. Amino acids: CASSPAQVPSSYEQYF.

This sequence joins TRBV6-6 and TRBJ1-6, with 10 bases lining up with TRBD1. The V gene end was trimmed by 3 bases and the J gene end by 9 bases; junction bases not matched to a gene: 5. From germline, CDR1 is MNHNY and CDR2 SVGAGI (reference sequence). The CDR3 is 15 amino acids. The DNA for the CDR3 is TGTGCCAGCAGTTATTTCGACAGGGGGCGTTCACCCCTCCACTTT. It specifies CASSYFDRGRSPLHF.

The rearrangement links TRBV29-1 to TRBJ1-4; 7 bases line up with TRBD1. Unmatched junction bases numbered 7, after V lost 7 bases and J lost 5 bases. Germline V gives CDR1 SQVTM, CDR2 ANQGSEA. This CDR3 spans 13 amino acids. DNA of the CDR3: TGCAGCGGGGGGGACAGCCCGAATGAAAAACTGTTTTTT. Translating it yields CSGGDSPNEKLFF.

This clone was recorded once. This chain links TRBV7-6 with TRBJ1-2, with D uncertain. Germline assignment: CDR1 SGHVS and CDR2 FNYEAQ. V was shortened by 0 bases and J by 7 bases, with 6 bases between the two germline ends. The CDR3 runs to 12 residues. The CDR3 DNA reads as TGTGCCAGCAGCTTAGCCGGTTCTGGCTACACCTTC. It specifies CASSLAGSGYTF.